The 19 T cell receptor beta chains below all came from one sample that was sequenced in a study of T cell responses to AZD1222 COVID-19 vaccine. The table came from immunoSEQ multiplex PCR; TCRdb's copy has only in-frame clones and leaves some out. The sample holds 140,000 to 150,000 clones; 70% to 90% are singletons and the top ten take more than 7%. Sequencing used peripheral blood, obtained on day 0 of AZD1222 vaccination. Source of these receptors: an adult in good health.

Written as DNA, the CDR3 is TGTGCCAGCAGCCACTACCAGGGGGAAGATGGAAACACCATATATTTT. This sequence encodes CASSHYQGEDGNTIYF. J is TRBJ1-3 and V is TRBV3-1 (or the pseudogene TRBV3-2); 7 bases are a match to TRBD1. J gave up 3 bases and V 3 bases, and 8 bases lay outside the gene matches. The CDR3 covers 16 residues. The germline gives CDR1 LGHDT, CDR2 YNNKEL (reference sequence).

The gene calls are TRBV19 and TRBJ2-3, with 8 bases fitting TRBD2. Germline lookup yields CDR1 LNHDA and CDR2 SQIVND (reference sequence). There are 13 residues in the CDR3. The V segment lost 8 bases and the J segment 1 base; nucleotides outside the gene matches: 2. CDR3 DNA: TGTGCCAGTGGTAGCGGGGGCACAGATACGCAGTATTTT. Amino acids: CASGSGGTDTQYF.

The chain couples TRBV19 to TRBJ1-3; the D is unclear. V was clipped by 1 base and J by 0 bases, with 7 bases between them. The CDR3 spans 15 residues. Germline values: CDR1 LNHDA, CDR2 SQIVND (reference sequence). The CDR3 region has the DNA TGTGCCAGTAGTATAGGAGTAAGCTCTGGAAACACCATATATTTT. This encodes CASSIGVSSGNTIYF.

The chain joins TRBV30 to TRBJ1-1, with TRBD1 matching 8 bases. V was clipped by 8 bases and J by 5 bases; unmatched bases: 7. CDR3 length: 12 amino acids. CDR1 GTSNPN and CDR2 SVGIG come from the germline V gene (reference sequence). The CDR3 sequence is CARDRGGTEAFF. The CDR3 region has the DNA TGTGCCAGAGACAGGGGTGGAACTGAAGCTTTCTTT.

V and J are TRBV7-8 and TRBJ2-2, with 8 bases fitting TRBD1. Germline-derived CDR1 and CDR2 are SGHVS and FQNEAQ. The CDR3 is 15 amino acids. V dropped 5 bases and J dropped 4; count of bases not matched to a gene: 6. For the CDR3, the DNA is TGTGCCAGCAGCCGGACAGGGATGGGCACCGGGGAGCTGTTTTTT. Translated: CASSRTGMGTGELFF.

As for this clone: The same CDR3 also results from other DNA sequences found in this sample. V usage is TRBV27 and J usage is TRBJ2-7, with D perhaps TRBD1 or TRBD2 (7 bases each). The germline V gene has CDR1 MNHEY and CDR2 SMNVEV (reference sequence). Trimming stripped 6 bases from V and 0 bases from J, with 15 bases between. CDR3 length: 15 residues. CDR3 sequence reads: CASRRKRDSSYEQYF. DNA of the CDR3: TGTGCCAGCAGACGGAAGCGGGACAGCTCCTACGAGCAGTACTTC.

The chain links TRBV7-2 to TRBJ2-1; no firm D call. CDR1 is SGHTA, CDR2 FQGNSA, per germline. Trimming stripped 5 bases from V and 8 bases from J, with 13 bases between. This CDR3 comprises 13 residues. In nucleotides, the CDR3 is TGTGCCAGCAGCCCGCGGAACGACTATGAGCAGTTCTTC. Amino acids: CASSPRNDYEQFF.

The V call is TRBV7-4, the J call TRBJ2-7; 7 bases match TRBD2. CDR1 SGHVT and CDR2 SQSDAQ come from the germline V gene. This CDR3 region has 15 residues. After removal of 2 bases from V and 2 bases from J, the junction contained 6 bases not matched to a gene. The CDR3: CASSLRLAEPYEQYF. CDR3 coding DNA: TGTGCCAGCAGCTTACGGCTAGCGGAGCCCTACGAGCAGTACTTC. The complete variable domain, with remaining parts taken from reference TRBV7-4 and TRBJ2-7, reads GAGVSQSPRYKVAKRGRDVALRCDSISGHVTLYWYRQTLGQGSEVLTYSQSDAQRDKSGRPSGRFSAERPERSVSTLKIQRTEQGDSAVYLCASSLRLAEPYEQYFGPGTRLTVT.

The CDR3 nucleotides read TGTGCCAGTAGGGACAGCGGGGGGTTTTTCGATGAGCAGTTCTTC. It is translated as CASRDSGGFFDEQFF. The chain joins TRBV19 to TRBJ2-1; 9 bases fit TRBD2. The V and J ends lost 6 bases and 8 bases, in that order; junction bases with no gene match: 11. Per the germline V gene, CDR1 is LNHDA and CDR2 is SQIVND (reference sequence). The CDR3 runs 15 residues. The full variable domain, rest sourced from reference TRBV19 and TRBJ2-1, is DGGITQSPKYLFRKEGQNVTLSCEQNLNHDAMYWYRQDPGQGLRLIYYSQIVNDFQKGDIAEGYSVSREKKESFPLTVTSAQKNPTAFYLCASRDSGGFFDEQFFGPGTRLTVL.

The chain employs TRBV28 and TRBJ1-5, with 7 bases fitting TRBD1. This CDR3 region has 13 residues. From germline, CDR1 is MDHEN and CDR2 SYDVKM. With V trimmed by 8 bases and J by 9 bases, 10 bases remained unmatched. In DNA form, the CDR3 reads TGTGCCAGCTCCCAGGGGGATAAGTGGCCCCAGCATTTT. Translating it yields CASSQGDKWPQHF.

The chain links TRBV28 to TRBJ1-4; D not certain. Germline V gives CDR1 MDHEN, CDR2 SYDVKM. Trimming left V 7 bases short and J 5 bases short, with 8 bases between. This CDR3 spans 12 amino acids. The CDR3 here is CASTTLNEKLFF. The CDR3 DNA reads TGTGCCAGCACCACCCTGAATGAAAAACTGTTTTTT.

The V call is TRBV10-3, the J call TRBJ2-7; D is undetermined. The CDR3 runs to 11 residues. Germline CDR1 and CDR2: ENHRY and SYGVKD. V dropped 3 bases and J dropped 2 bases, with 2 bases sitting between them. The CDR3 is CAISEAYEQYF. CDR3 sequence (DNA): TGTGCCATCAGTGAAGCCTACGAGCAGTACTTC.

The rearrangement uses TRBV28 and TRBJ2-5; possibly TRBD2 for D (6 bases). Germline V CDR1 and CDR2: MDHEN, SYDVKM. This CDR3 has 14 amino acids. V was cut by 5 bases and J by 7 bases, with 17 bases left in between. The CDR3 here is CASSTGSPLGTQYF. The CDR3 DNA sequence: TGTGCCAGCAGTACCGGGAGCCCCCTCGGGACCCAGTACTTC.

V is TRBV12-3 or TRBV12-4 and J is TRBJ1-1; D gene uncertain. The CDR3 sequence is 12 residues long. The V gene lost 3 bases and the J gene lost 6 bases, with 8 bases spanning the gap. CDR3 sequence reads: CASSLEGAEAFF. The DNA for the CDR3 is TGTGCCAGCAGTTTGGAGGGCGCTGAAGCTTTCTTT.

The gene calls are TRBV5-1 and TRBJ2-1; D possibly corresponds to TRBD1 (5 bases). Trimming removed 4 bases from V and 1 base from J, with 6 bases in between. This CDR3 is 13 amino acids long. Germline CDR1 is SGHRS and CDR2 is YFSETQ. The CDR3: CASSQGSYNEQFF. The CDR3 DNA sequence: TGCGCCAGCAGCCAGGGATCCTACAATGAGCAGTTCTTC. The variable domain in full, completed from reference TRBV5-1 and TRBJ2-1, reads KAGVTQTPRYLIKTRGQQVTLSCSPISGHRSVSWYQQTPGQGLQFLFEYFSETQRNKGNFPGRFSGRQFSNSRSEMNVSTLELGDSALYLCASSQGSYNEQFFGPGTRLTVL.

This sequence joins TRBV7-9 and TRBJ2-2; tentative D call: TRBD2 (5 bases). Germline CDR1 SEHNR, CDR2 FQNEAQ (reference sequence). This CDR3 is 13 amino acids long. The V end lost 4 bases, the J end lost 6 bases, and 9 bases lay between the germline ends. The CDR3 coding sequence is TGTGCCAGCAGCTCATTGGGAGCCGGGGAGCTGTTTTTT. Amino acids: CASSSLGAGELFF.

The rearrangement links TRBV11-2 to TRBJ2-2, with a possible D match to TRBD2 (6 bases). Germline loops: CDR1 SGHAT, CDR2 FQNNGV. The CDR3 spans 15 residues. Trimming took off 6 bases at V and 0 bases at J, with 11 bases between the two ends. The CDR3 DNA sequence: TGTGCCAGCAGGGAAACTAGCACGAACACCGGGGAGCTGTTTTTT. Encoded protein: CASRETSTNTGELFF.

The chain is built from TRBV3-1 (or the pseudogene TRBV3-2) and TRBJ1-6; D is perhaps TRBD1 (6 bases). V dropped 4 bases and J dropped 0 bases, with 7 bases sitting between them. The CDR3 spans 15 residues. Germline V lookup: CDR1 LGHDT, CDR2 YNNKEL (reference sequence). In nucleotides, the CDR3 is TGTGCCAGCAGCCTACAGGGCTCCTATAATTCACCCCTCCACTTT. It is translated as CASSLQGSYNSPLHF.

The chain employs TRBV28 and TRBJ1-2, with 7 bases aligning to TRBD1. The CDR3 runs to 13 residues. The ends lost 6 bases at V and 4 bases at J; junction bases unmatched: 5. Germline assignment: CDR1 MDHEN and CDR2 SYDVKM. The CDR3: CASSLTGSYGYTF. In nucleotides, the CDR3 is TGTGCCAGCAGCCTGACAGGGAGCTATGGCTACACCTTC.